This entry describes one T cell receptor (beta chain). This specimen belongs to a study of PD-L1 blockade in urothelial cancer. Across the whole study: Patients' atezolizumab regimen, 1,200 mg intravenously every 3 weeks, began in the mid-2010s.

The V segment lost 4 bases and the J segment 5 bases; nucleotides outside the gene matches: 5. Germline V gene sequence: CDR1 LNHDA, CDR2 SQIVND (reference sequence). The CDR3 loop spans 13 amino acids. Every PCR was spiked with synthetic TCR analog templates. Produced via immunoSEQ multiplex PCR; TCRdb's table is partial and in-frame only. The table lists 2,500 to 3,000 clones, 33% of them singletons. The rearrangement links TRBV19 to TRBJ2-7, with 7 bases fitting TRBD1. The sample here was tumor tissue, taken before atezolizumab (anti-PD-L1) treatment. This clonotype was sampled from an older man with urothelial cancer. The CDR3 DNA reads TGTGCCAGTAGTACACAGGGGAGCGACGAGCAGTACTTC. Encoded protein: CASSTQGSDEQYF.